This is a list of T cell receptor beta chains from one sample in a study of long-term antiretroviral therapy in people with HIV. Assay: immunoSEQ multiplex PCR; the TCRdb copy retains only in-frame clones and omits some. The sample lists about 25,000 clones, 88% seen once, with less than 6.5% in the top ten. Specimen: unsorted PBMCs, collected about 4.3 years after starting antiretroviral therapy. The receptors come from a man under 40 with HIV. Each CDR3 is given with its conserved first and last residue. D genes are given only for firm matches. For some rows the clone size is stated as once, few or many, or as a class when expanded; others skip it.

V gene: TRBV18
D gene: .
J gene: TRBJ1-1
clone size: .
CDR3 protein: CASSLLGAGNTEAFF
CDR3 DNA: TGTGCCAGCTCTCTCCTCGGGGCAGGGAACACTGAAGCTTTCTTT

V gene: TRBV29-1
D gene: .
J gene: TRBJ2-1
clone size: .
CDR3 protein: CSAQARPNLPGLFF
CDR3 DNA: TGCAGCGCCCAGGCTAGACCGAATCTCCCCGGACTGTTCTTC

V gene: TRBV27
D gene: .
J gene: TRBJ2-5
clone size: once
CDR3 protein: CASSSGVRGETQYF
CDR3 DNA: TGTGCCAGCAGCTCTGGGGTAAGAGGAGAGACCCAGTACTTC

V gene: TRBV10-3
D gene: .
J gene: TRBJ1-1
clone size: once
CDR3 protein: CAISLDSFYTEAFF
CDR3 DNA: TGTGCCATCAGTTTGGACAGCTTCTACACTGAAGCTTTCTTT

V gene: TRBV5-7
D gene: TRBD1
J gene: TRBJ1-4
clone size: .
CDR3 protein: CASRPATGYRPGGEKLFF
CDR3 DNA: TGTGCCAGCAGACCCGCGACAGGGTACAGGCCGGGGGGTGAAAAACTGTTTTTT

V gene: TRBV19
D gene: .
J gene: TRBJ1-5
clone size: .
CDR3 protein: CASSSDLILGNQPQHF
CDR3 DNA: TGTGCCAGTAGTAGCGACCTCATCCTCGGGAATCAGCCCCAGCATTTT

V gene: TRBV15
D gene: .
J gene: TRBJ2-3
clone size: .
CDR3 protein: CATSRGDLGIVRPDTQYF
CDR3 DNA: TGTGCCACCAGCAGAGGGGACCTGGGAATAGTACGCCCAGATACGCAGTATTTT

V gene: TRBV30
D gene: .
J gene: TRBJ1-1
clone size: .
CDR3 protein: CAWSVLTEAFF
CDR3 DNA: TGTGCCTGGAGTGTACTGACTGAAGCTTTCTTT

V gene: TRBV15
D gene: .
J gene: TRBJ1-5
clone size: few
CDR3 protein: CATSRDTVESWPQHF
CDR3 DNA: TGTGCCACCAGCAGAGATACAGTGGAGTCTTGGCCCCAGCATTTT

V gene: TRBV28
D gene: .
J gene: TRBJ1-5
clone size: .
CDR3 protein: CASSFAGMLFNQPQHF
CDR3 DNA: TGTGCCAGCAGTTTTGCCGGGATGCTCTTCAATCAGCCCCAGCATTTT

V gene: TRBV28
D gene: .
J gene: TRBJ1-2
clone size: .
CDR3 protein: CASRDRDTRRDGSYTF
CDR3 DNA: TGTGCCAGCAGGGACCGGGACACCCGGAGAGATGGAAGCTACACCTTC

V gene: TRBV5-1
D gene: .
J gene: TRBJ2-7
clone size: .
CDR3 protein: CASHYEQYF
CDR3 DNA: TGCGCCAGCCACTACGAGCAGTACTTC

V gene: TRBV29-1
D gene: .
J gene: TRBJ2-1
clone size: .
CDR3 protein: CSVPDGYNEQFF
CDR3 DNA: TGCAGCGTTCCGGACGGTTACAATGAGCAGTTCTTC

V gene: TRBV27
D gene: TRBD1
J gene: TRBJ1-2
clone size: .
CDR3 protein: CASRWSGQGNGYTF
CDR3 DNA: TGTGCCAGCAGATGGTCGGGACAGGGCAATGGCTACACCTTC

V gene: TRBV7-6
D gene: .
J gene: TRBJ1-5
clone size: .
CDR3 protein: CASSLAPGLRQPQHF
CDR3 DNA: TGTGCCAGCAGCTTAGCTCCAGGGTTGAGGCAGCCCCAGCATTTT

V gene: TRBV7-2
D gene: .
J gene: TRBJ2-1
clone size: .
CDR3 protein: CASSPGLLQFF
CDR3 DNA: TGTGCCAGCAGCCCAGGACTTCTGCAGTTCTTC

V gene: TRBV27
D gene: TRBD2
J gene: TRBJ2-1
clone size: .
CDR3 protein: CASEAGLAGTNEQFF
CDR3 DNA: TGTGCCAGCGAAGCGGGACTAGCGGGGACGAATGAGCAGTTCTTC

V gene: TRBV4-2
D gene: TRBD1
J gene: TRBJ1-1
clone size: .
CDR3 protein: CASSQFTGVGTEAFF
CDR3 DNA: TGTGCCAGCAGCCAATTTACAGGGGTAGGGACTGAAGCTTTCTTT

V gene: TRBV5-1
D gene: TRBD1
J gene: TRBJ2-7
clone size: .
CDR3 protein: CASSESGTGLEQYF
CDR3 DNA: TGCGCCAGCAGCGAATCCGGGACAGGCCTGGAGCAGTACTTC

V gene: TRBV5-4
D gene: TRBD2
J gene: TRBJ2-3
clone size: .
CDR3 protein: CASSLVAGDTQYF
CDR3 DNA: TGTGCCAGCAGCTTGGTAGCGGGAGATACGCAGTATTTT

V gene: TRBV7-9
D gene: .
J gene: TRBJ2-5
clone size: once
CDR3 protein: CASSLAGDPGETQYF
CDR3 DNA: TGTGCCAGCAGCTTAGCTGGTGATCCCGGAGAGACCCAGTACTTC

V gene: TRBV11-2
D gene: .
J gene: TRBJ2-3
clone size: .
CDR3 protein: CASRGVSPDTQYF
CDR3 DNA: TGTGCCAGCAGGGGGGTGTCCCCAGATACGCAGTATTTT

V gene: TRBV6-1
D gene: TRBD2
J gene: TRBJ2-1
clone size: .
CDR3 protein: CASSEAVAGGAEQFF
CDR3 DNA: TGTGCCAGCAGTGAAGCTGTAGCGGGGGGAGCTGAGCAGTTCTTC

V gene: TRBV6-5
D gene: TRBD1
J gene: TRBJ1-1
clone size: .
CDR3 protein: CASNRGTEAFF
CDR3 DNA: TGTGCCAGCAACAGGGGCACTGAAGCTTTCTTT

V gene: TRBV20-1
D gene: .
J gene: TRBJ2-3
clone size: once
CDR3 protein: CSAELDTQYF
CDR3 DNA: TGCAGTGCTGAGCTGGATACGCAGTATTTT

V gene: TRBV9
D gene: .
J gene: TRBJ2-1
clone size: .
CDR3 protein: CASSVGYNEQFF
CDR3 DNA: TGTGCCAGCAGTGTCGGGTACAATGAGCAGTTCTTC

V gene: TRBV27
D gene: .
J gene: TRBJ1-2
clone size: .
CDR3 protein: CASSQSGSYGYTF
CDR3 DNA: TGTGCCAGCAGTCAATCAGGGTCCTATGGCTACACCTTC

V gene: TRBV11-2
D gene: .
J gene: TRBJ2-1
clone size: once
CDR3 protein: CASSLDRRGQFF
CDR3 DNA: TGTGCCAGCAGCTTAGATCGGAGGGGGCAGTTCTTC

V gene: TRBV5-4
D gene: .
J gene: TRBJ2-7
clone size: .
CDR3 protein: CASSQGRGEQYF
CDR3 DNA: TGTGCCAGCAGCCAGGGACGGGGCGAGCAGTACTTC

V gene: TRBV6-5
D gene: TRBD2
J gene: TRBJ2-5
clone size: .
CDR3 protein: CASSYGPGGETQYF
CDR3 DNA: TGTGCCAGCAGTTATGGTCCGGGAGGGGAGACCCAGTACTTC

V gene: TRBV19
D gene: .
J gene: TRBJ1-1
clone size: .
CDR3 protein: CASSFIRPIGTEAFF
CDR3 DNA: TGTGCCAGTAGTTTCATCCGGCCGATCGGCACTGAAGCTTTCTTT

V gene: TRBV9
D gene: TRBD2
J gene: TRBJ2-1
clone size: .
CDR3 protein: CASSVDAGVYYNEQFF
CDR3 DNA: TGTGCCAGCAGCGTGGACGCGGGAGTGTACTACAATGAGCAGTTCTTC

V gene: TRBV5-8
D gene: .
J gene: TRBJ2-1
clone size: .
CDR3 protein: CASSFLDWYNEQFF
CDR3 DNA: TGTGCCAGCAGCTTCCTCGATTGGTACAATGAGCAGTTCTTC

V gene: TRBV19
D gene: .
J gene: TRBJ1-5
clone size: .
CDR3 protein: CASRSGTGNQPQHF
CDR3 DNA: TGTGCCAGTAGATCCGGGACGGGCAATCAGCCCCAGCATTTT

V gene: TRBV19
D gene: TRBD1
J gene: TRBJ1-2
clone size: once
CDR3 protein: CASSVGRGHGYTF
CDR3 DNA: TGTGCCAGTAGTGTCGGCAGGGGGCATGGCTACACCTTC

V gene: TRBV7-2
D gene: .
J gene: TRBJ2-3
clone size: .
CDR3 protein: CASSLAQQGRFRDTQYF
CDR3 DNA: TGTGCCAGCAGCTTAGCTCAACAGGGGAGGTTTAGAGATACGCAGTATTTT

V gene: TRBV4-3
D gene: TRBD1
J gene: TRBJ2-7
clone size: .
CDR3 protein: CASSQGTGVYEQYF
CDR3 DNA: TGCGCCAGCAGCCAGGGGACAGGGGTCTACGAGCAGTACTTC

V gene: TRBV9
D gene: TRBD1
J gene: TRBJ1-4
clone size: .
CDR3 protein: CASSVGQGGGEKLFF
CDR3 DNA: TGTGCCAGCAGCGTGGGACAGGGCGGTGGGGAAAAACTGTTTTTT

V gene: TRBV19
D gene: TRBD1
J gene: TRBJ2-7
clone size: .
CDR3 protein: CATLGQVDEQYF
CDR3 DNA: TGTGCCACTTTGGGACAGGTGGACGAGCAGTACTTC

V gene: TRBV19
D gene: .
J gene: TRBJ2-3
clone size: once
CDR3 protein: CASSTNSWGADTQYF
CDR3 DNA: TGTGCCAGTAGTACCAATTCGTGGGGTGCAGATACGCAGTATTTT

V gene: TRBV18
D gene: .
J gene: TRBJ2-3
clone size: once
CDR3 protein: CASSPSGPVTDTQYF
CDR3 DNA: TGTGCCAGCTCACCATCGGGACCGGTCACAGATACGCAGTATTTT

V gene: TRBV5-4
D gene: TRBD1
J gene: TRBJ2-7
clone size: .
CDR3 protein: CASSLGDSSYEQYF
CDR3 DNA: TGTGCCAGCAGCTTAGGGGACAGCTCCTACGAGCAGTACTTC

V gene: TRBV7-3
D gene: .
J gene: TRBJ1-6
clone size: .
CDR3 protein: CASSLNGGYNSPLHF
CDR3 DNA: TGTGCCAGCAGCTTAAACGGCGGGTATAATTCACCCCTCCACTTT

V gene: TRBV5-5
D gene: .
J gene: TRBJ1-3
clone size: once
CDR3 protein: CASSFEGYSGNTIYF
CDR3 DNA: TGTGCCAGCAGCTTTGAGGGCTACTCTGGAAACACCATATATTTT

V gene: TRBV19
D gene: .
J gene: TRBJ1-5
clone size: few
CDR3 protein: CASGADDQPQHF
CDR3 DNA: TGTGCCAGTGGGGCTGACGATCAGCCCCAGCATTTT

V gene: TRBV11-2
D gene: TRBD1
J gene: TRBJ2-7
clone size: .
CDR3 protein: CASSRDRGSEQYF
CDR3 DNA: TGTGCCAGCAGCCGGGACAGGGGTTCCGAGCAGTACTTC

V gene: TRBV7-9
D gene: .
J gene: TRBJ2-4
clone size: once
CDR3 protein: CASSLAIKAQGGNIQYF
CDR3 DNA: TGTGCCAGCAGCTTAGCAATAAAGGCCCAAGGGGGGAACATTCAGTACTTC

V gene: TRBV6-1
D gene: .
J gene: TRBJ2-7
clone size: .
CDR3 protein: CASSNRLSYEQYF
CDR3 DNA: TGTGCCAGCAGTAACAGACTCTCCTACGAGCAGTACTTC

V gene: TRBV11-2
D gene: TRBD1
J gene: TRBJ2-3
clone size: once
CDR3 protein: CASSPIGQGASDTQYF
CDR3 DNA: TGTGCCAGCAGCCCCATCGGACAGGGGGCGTCAGATACGCAGTATTTT

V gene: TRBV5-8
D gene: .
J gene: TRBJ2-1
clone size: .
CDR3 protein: CASSLFTGSNNEQFF
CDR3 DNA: TGTGCCAGCAGCTTGTTCACAGGCTCAAACAATGAGCAGTTCTTC

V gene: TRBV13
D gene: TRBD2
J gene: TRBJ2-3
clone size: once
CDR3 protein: CASSLLASGKRGTDTQYF
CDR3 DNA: TGTGCCAGCAGCTTACTGGCTAGCGGGAAGAGGGGCACAGATACGCAGTATTTT

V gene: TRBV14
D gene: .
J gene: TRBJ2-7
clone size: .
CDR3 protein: CASSLHLHDEQYF
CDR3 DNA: TGTGCCAGCAGCCTACACCTACATGACGAGCAGTACTTC

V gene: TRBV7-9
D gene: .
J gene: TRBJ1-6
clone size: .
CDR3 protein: CASSLVMGPNSPLHF
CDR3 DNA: TGTGCCAGCAGCTTAGTAATGGGCCCTAATTCACCCCTCCACTTT

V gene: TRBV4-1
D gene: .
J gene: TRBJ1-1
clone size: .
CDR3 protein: CASSQVAGVAEAFF
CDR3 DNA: TGCGCCAGCAGCCAAGTGGCTGGGGTTGCTGAAGCTTTCTTT